The source of this T cell receptor (beta chain) is a study of CXCR3-negative and CXCR3-positive naive CD8 T cells. Findings of the study overall: Greater hydrophobicity was found in TRB CDR3s of CXCR3-positive naive cells than of CXCR3-negative naive cells. Once cells were cryopreserved, CXCR3 expression went down partly, and most assays used fresh PBMCs.

A note on this clonotype: The target antigen is unknown.

Triplicate sorts of about 300,000 cells per CD8+ subset. CD45RO-CCR7+CD27+CD95- defined naive CD8+ T cells. Through 5' RACE with UMI labels, the TRB cDNA libraries were prepared. TCRdb re-analyzed the 5' RACE reads; it lists each CDR3 protein once, without DNA. Its listing shows some 47,000 distinct CDR3 sequences. The sequence was collected from a human donor in good health. Some clones in this sample may be carry-over from other donors' samples. The sample consisted of naive CXCR3+ CD8+ T cells from blood. The subset here: CD45RO-CCR7+CD27+CD95- naive CD8+ T cells expressing CXCR3 (TNR3+).

CDR3 sequence: CASSEPDRGSFNSPLHF. The chain combines TRBV7-2 with TRBJ1-6. The V gene's germline CDR1 is SGHTA and CDR2 FQGNSA. CDR3 length equals 17 residues.